Presented here are 22 T cell receptor beta chains from one specimen sequenced in a study of T cell responses to AZD1222 COVID-19 vaccine. Sequencing used immunoSEQ multiplex PCR; TCRdb keeps in-frame clones, though not all of them. The sample has around 120,000 clones; approximately 92% are singletons. The sample was peripheral blood, taken on day 0 of AZD1222 vaccination. Receptors originate from an adult in good health.

The genes are TRBV7-2 and TRBJ1-1; D perhaps matches TRBD1 (6 bases). CDR1 is SGHTA and CDR2 is FQGNSA in the germline V gene. The CDR3 consists of 16 residues. Trimming removed 2 bases from V and 1 base from J, with 14 bases in between. Here the CDR3 DNA reads TGTGCCAGCAGCTTAAGGAGGGGGGCTGGGAACACTGAAGCTTTCTTT. The encoded protein is CASSLRRGAGNTEAFF.

The chain couples TRBV29-1 to TRBJ2-3, with D maybe TRBD2 (7 bases). Germline V CDR1 and CDR2: SQVTM, ANQGSEA. V was trimmed by 7 bases and J by 3 bases, leaving 20 bases between them. The CDR3 has 15 residues. CDR3 bases: TGCAGCGCCGTTCCTTCGGGGGGCACGACAGATACGCAGTATTTT. Translated, it gives CSAVPSGGTTDTQYF.

The rearrangement uses TRBV27 and TRBJ1-1; 9 bases match TRBD1. The CDR3 has 14 amino acids. The ends lost 6 bases at V and 8 bases at J; junction bases unmatched: 10. Germline CDR1 is MNHEY and CDR2 is SMNVEV (reference sequence). CDR3 residues: CASRTTGTGTEAFF. The CDR3 nucleotides are TGTGCCAGCAGGACCACCGGGACAGGGACCGAAGCTTTCTTT.

The chain couples TRBV28 to TRBJ2-7, with 12 bases aligning to TRBD2. Germline loops: CDR1 MDHEN, CDR2 SYDVKM. This CDR3 has 16 amino acids. The V and J ends lost 8 bases and 4 bases, in that order; junction bases with no gene match: 12. The CDR3, as DNA: TGTGCCAGCGATACTCTAGCGGGAGGGCCTAGTTACGAGCAGTACTTC. Protein sequence: CASDTLAGGPSYEQYF.

This chain uses TRBV19 with TRBJ2-2, with D unresolved. CDR3 length: 12 residues. Trimming shortened V by 6 bases and J by 3 bases, and 5 bases separated the two germline ends. Germline V gene sequence: CDR1 LNHDA, CDR2 SQIVND (reference sequence). CDR3 nucleotide sequence: TGTGCCAGTAGGCCTTACACCGGGGAGCTGTTTTTT. Its protein product is CASRPYTGELFF.

The chain has TRBV9 and TRBJ2-3; D is ambiguous. The CDR3 covers 11 residues. Germline assignment: CDR1 SGDLS and CDR2 YYNGEE. V was trimmed by 6 bases and J by 5 bases, leaving 7 bases between them. The CDR3 DNA is TGTGCCAGCAAGGGTCTAGATACGCAGTATTTT. Protein sequence: CASKGLDTQYF.

CDR3 nucleotides: TGTGCCAGTAGTATAGGGACGGTTTGGACAGACTATGGCTACACCTTC. It yields the protein CASSIGTVWTDYGYTF. The chain couples TRBV19 to TRBJ1-2; D possibly corresponds to TRBD1 (6 bases). Germline-derived CDR1 and CDR2 are LNHDA and SQIVND (reference sequence). The germline V and J ends were trimmed by 1 base and 3 bases, with 15 bases remaining between them. CDR3 length: 16 residues.

The chain recombines TRBV7-9 with TRBJ1-3; no reliable D call. Per germline, CDR1 SEHNR and CDR2 FQNEAQ (reference sequence). Trimming stripped 1 base from V and 3 bases from J, with 4 bases between. This CDR3 comprises 13 residues. CDR3 in DNA: TGTGCCAGCAGCTTAGACGTTGGAAACACCATATATTTT. Its translation is CASSLDVGNTIYF.

The V and J genes are TRBV4-3 and TRBJ1-1; TRBD1 agrees at 11 bases. The germline V gene encodes CDR1 LGHNA and CDR2 YSLEER. Trimming cost V 1 base and J 5 bases; bases outside gene matches: 3. The CDR3 runs 15 residues. The CDR3 is CASSQVGQGGTEAFF. In DNA, the CDR3 is TGCGCCAGCAGCCAAGTGGGACAGGGGGGGACTGAAGCTTTCTTT.

V is TRBV30 and J is TRBJ1-1; possible D gene TRBD1, 5 bases. CDR3 size: 11 residues. CDR1 and CDR2 from the germline V gene are GTSNPN and SVGIG (reference sequence). V dropped 6 bases and J dropped 5 bases, with 10 bases sitting between them. The CDR3 spells CACAGGTEAFF. CDR3 bases: TGTGCCTGTGCCGGGGGTACTGAAGCTTTCTTT.

This clone was detected only once. Here the CDR3 reads CASSESRGQSYGYTF. CDR3 sequence (DNA): TGTGCCAGCAGTGAATCTAGGGGGCAGAGCTATGGCTACACCTTC. The chain links TRBV25-1 to TRBJ1-2; 7 bases agree with TRBD1. The length of the CDR3 is 15 residues. V shed 1 base and J 4 bases; nucleotides not matched to a gene: 6. From germline, CDR1 is MGHDK and CDR2 SYGVNS.

The chain has TRBV7-9 and TRBJ2-3; 8 bases fit TRBD2. Trimming at V came to 5 bases and at J to 8 bases, leaving 12 bases not matched to a gene. Germline CDR1 SEHNR, CDR2 FQNEAQ (reference sequence). The CDR3 totals 15 residues. DNA for the CDR3: TGTGCCAGCAGCCCCCAGCGGGGGAGCAGGGGTACGCAGTATTTT. Protein sequence: CASSPQRGSRGTQYF.

This rearrangement joins TRBV5-5 to TRBJ1-4, with D maybe TRBD1 (5 bases). Germline lookup yields CDR1 SGHKS and CDR2 YYEKEE (reference sequence). The CDR3 contains 17 residues. V was clipped by 3 bases and J by 0 bases, with 15 bases between them. CDR3 coding DNA: TGTGCCAGCAGCTCCCGGGACGGAAGAACAACTAATGAAAAACTGTTTTTT. Translated, it gives CASSSRDGRTTNEKLFF.

The chain employs TRBV5-1 and TRBJ2-5; D is uncertain. The CDR3 runs to 14 residues. Germline assignment: CDR1 SGHRS and CDR2 YFSETQ. V lost 0 bases and J 3 bases, leaving 9 bases between the germline ends. In DNA form, the CDR3 reads TGCGCCAGCAGCTTGGGGCAGGCGGAAGAGACCCAGTACTTC. Amino acids: CASSLGQAEETQYF.

The V and J genes are TRBV3-1 (or the pseudogene TRBV3-2) and TRBJ2-2; either TRBD1 or TRBD2 may supply D (5 bases each). CDR1 and CDR2 (germline): LGHDT, YNNKEL (reference sequence). The CDR3 sequence is 13 residues long. V was pared by 1 base and J by 13 bases, with 13 bases between. CDR3 sequence (DNA): TGTGCCAGCAGCCAAGTTGGGGGACCCTCGCTGTTTTTT. Its protein is CASSQVGGPSLFF.

CDR3 region: CASSEGPRKGDTEAFF. Written as DNA, the CDR3 is TGTGCCAGCAGTGAAGGACCGCGTAAAGGGGACACTGAAGCTTTCTTT. The rearrangement links TRBV2 to TRBJ1-1; perhaps TRBD1 as D (5 bases). The CDR3 covers 16 residues. V shed 1 base and J shed 3 bases, with 15 bases lying between them. From germline, CDR1 is SNHLY and CDR2 FYNNEI.

The chain carries TRBV19 and TRBJ1-5, with a weak D call TRBD1 (5 bases). Germline V gene sequence: CDR1 LNHDA, CDR2 SQIVND (reference sequence). The V end was cut by 6 bases, the J end by 7 bases, with 16 bases between. The CDR3 spans 14 residues. The DNA for the CDR3 is TGTGCCAGTAGGGAAAGGGGTCTATGGCAGCCCCAGCATTTT. Its protein is CASRERGLWQPQHF.

This chain connects TRBV9 to TRBJ1-3; TRBD1 might be the D (5 bases). Germline V CDR1 and CDR2: SGDLS, YYNGEE. V dropped 5 bases and J dropped 0 bases, with 9 bases sitting between them. CDR3 size: 14 residues. For the CDR3, the DNA is TGTGCCAGCAGTAGGGGTAGCTCTGGAAACACCATATATTTT. This sequence encodes CASSRGSSGNTIYF.

This chain uses TRBV13 with TRBJ2-7; perhaps TRBD2 as D (5 bases). V was cut by 3 bases and J by 2 bases, with 11 bases left in between. Germline-derived CDR1 and CDR2 are PRHDT and FYEKMQ (reference sequence). This CDR3 is built from 14 residues. The DNA of the CDR3 is TGTGCCAGCAGCTTGTTTCAGCGGACCTACGAGCAGTACTTC. The encoded protein is CASSLFQRTYEQYF.

This clone was recorded a few times. The chain combines TRBV20-1 with TRBJ2-3; 9 bases fit TRBD2. The CDR3 has 15 amino acids. Trimming removed 3 bases from V and 6 bases from J; junction bases left unmatched: 10. The V gene's germline CDR1 is DFQATT and CDR2 SNEGSKA (reference sequence). CDR3 residues: CSASLAGGPADTQYF. Here the CDR3 DNA reads TGCAGTGCTAGTCTGGCGGGAGGGCCGGCGGATACGCAGTATTTT.

The rearrangement uses TRBV10-1 and TRBJ1-5, with 10 bases lining up with TRBD1. Per germline, CDR1 WNHNN and CDR2 SYGVQD (reference sequence). Losses at the gene ends were 1 base for V and 3 bases for J; bases not matched to a gene: 18. CDR3 size: 21 residues. CDR3 protein: CASSELGGGPGTGEDNQPQHF. DNA of the CDR3: TGCGCCAGCAGTGAGTTAGGGGGGGGTCCCGGGACAGGGGAGGACAATCAGCCCCAGCATTTT.

The V gene is TRBV27, the J gene TRBJ1-5; tentative D call: TRBD1 (5 bases). Trimming shortened V by 5 bases and J by 11 bases, and 16 bases separated the two germline ends. This CDR3 region has 13 residues. CDR1 is MNHEY, CDR2 SMNVEV, per germline (reference sequence). The CDR3, as DNA: TGTGCCAGCAGTCTCCCTACAGGCGGTACCCAGCATTTT. Encoded protein: CASSLPTGGTQHF.